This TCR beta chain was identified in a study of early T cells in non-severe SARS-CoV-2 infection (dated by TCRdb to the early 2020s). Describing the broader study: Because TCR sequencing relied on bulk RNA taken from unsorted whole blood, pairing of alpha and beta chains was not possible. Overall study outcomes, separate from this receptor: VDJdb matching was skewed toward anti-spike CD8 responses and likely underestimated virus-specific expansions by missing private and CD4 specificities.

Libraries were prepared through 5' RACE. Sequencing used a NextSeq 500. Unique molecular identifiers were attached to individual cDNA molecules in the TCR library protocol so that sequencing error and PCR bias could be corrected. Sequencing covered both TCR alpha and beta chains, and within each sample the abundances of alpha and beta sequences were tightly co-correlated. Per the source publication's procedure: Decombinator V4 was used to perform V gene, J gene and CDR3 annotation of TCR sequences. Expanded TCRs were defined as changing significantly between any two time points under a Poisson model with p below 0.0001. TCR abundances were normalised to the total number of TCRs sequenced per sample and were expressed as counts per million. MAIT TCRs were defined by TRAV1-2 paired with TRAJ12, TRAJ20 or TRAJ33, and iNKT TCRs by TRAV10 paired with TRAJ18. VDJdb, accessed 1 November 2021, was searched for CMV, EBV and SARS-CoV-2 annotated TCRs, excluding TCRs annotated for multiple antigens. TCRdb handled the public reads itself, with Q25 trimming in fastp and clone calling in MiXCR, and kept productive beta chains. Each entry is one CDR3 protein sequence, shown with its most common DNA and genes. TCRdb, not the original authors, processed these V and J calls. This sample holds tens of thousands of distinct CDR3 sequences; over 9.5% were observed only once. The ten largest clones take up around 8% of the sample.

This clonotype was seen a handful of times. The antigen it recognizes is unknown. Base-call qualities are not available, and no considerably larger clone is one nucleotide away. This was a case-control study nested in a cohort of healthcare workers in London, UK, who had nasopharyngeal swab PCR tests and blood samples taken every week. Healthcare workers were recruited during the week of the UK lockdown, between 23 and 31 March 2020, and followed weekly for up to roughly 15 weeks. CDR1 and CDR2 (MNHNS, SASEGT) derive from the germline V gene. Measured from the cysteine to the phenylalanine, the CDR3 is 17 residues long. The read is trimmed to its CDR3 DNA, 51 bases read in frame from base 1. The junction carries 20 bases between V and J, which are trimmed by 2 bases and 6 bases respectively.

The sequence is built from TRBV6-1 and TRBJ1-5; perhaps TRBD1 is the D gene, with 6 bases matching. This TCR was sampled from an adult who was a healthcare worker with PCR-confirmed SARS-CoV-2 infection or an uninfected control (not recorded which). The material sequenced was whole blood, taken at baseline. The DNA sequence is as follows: TGTGCCAGCAGTGAATTTGTGGGGGGGGCGCAGGGTCAGCCCCAGCATTTT. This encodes CASSEFVGGAQGQPQHF.